Sequencing of this T cell receptor (beta chain) was carried out in a study of T cells in women clearing cervical HPV infection. Study-level information: Cases were women with histologically confirmed HPV16-related CIN3 or worse, including a couple of invasive cancers. Blood came at first lesion visit for cases, post-clearance for controls.

TCR beta CDR3 amplified by multiplex PCR from approximately 1,200 ng genomic DNA. This table comes from immunoSEQ multiplex PCR, and its TCRdb copy is limited to in-frame clones, with some not included. The listing records about 22,000 clones. Worth noting for this clone: The CDR3 end is not reached by the read, which stops 3 residues before it; the germline J gene fills it in.

V was shortened by 2 bases and J by 6 bases, with 13 bases between the two germline ends. The CDR3 has 14 amino acids. Germline V gives CDR1 SEHNR, CDR2 FQNEAQ (reference sequence). All participants had a single incident cervical HPV16 infection, and prevalent HPV16 infections were excluded. The J gene is TRBJ1-2, the V gene TRBV7-9; tentatively, D is TRBD1 (6 bases). The receptor comes from a woman aged 18-69 years with a cervical HPV16 infection that either progressed to CIN3+ or cleared (not recorded which). The sequenced material came from blood buffy coat. CDR3 sequence reads: CASSLIRQGNGYTF. CDR3 DNA (partial): TGTGCCAGCAGCTTAATCAGGCAGGGGAATGGC.